This record looks at one TCR beta chain sequence and its context. This specimen belongs to a study of blood T cell repertoires in COVID-19. Clones were read by immunoSEQ multiplex PCR, and TCRdb kept only the in-frame ones, dropping some. The profile shows 68,000 or so clones, over 75% of them singletons. The CDR3 covers 13 residues. Trimming cost V 3 bases and J 9 bases, with 14 bases left between them. Germline assignment: CDR1 MNHNS and CDR2 SASEGT. The TCR was taken from a man aged 35-49 years with COVID-19, enrolled during active disease. The specimen sequenced was peripheral blood. This sequence joins TRBV6-1 and TRBJ2-5, with D possibly matching TRBD1 (5 bases). CDR3 coding DNA: TGTGCCAGCAGTGAGACTGGGGCCTGGGCCCAGTACTTC. It is translated as CASSETGAWAQYF.